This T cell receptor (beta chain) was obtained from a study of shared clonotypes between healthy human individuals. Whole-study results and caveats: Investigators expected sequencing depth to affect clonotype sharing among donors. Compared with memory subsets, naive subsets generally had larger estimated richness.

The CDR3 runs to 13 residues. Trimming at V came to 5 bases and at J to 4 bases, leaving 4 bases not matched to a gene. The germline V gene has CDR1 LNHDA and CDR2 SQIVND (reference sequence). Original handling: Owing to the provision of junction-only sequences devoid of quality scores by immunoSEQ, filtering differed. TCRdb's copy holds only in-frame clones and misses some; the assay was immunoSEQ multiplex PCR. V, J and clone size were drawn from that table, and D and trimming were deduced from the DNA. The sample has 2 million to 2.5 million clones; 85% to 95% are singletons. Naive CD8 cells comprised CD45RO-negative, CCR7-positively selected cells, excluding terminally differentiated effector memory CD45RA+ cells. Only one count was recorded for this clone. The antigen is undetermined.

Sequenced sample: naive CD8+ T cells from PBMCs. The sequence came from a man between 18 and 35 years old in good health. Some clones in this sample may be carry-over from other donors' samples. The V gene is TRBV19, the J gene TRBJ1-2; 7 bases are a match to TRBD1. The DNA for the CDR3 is TGTGCCAGTAGTCAGGGGGTCTTCTATGGCTACACCTTC. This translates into CASSQGVFYGYTF.